The next 3 T cell receptor beta chains were all read from a single sample in a study of blood T cell repertoires in COVID-19. Sequencing was performed with immunoSEQ multiplex PCR; in TCRdb, only in-frame clones are kept and a portion is missing. The table records about 480,000 clones, approximately 87% of them present only once. Sequences were obtained from PBMCs or T cells enriched from blood (not recorded which). These receptors came from a woman aged 35 to 49 who had recovered from COVID-19.

For the CDR3, the DNA is TGCGCCAGCAGCCAACCGGGACAGGGCACGCCCCTCCACTTT. Its translation is CASSQPGQGTPLHF. The V gene is TRBV4-1, the J gene TRBJ1-6; 9 nucleotides line up with TRBD1. CDR3 size: 14 residues. Germline values: CDR1 MGHRA, CDR2 YSYEKL. After removal of 2 bases from V and 13 bases from J, the junction contained 6 bases not matched to a gene.

This chain connects TRBV14 to TRBJ2-7, with TRBD2 identical over 11 bases. This CDR3 contains 15 residues. Per the germline V gene, CDR1 is SGHDN and CDR2 is FVKESK. J gave up 6 bases and V 4 bases, and 8 bases lay outside the gene matches. The CDR3 here is CASSPITSGSGEQYF. The CDR3 DNA reads TGTGCCAGCAGCCCTATAACTAGCGGGAGTGGCGAGCAGTACTTC.

V is TRBV2 and J is TRBJ1-1; tentative D call: TRBD1 (6 bases). Trimming left V 1 base short and J 7 bases short, with 10 bases between. Germline V lookup: CDR1 SNHLY, CDR2 FYNNEI. The CDR3 contains 13 residues. DNA of the CDR3: TGTGCCAGCAGTGAAGTGGGGGCTGGTGAAGCTTTCTTT. It codes for CASSEVGAGEAFF. The full variable domain, rest sourced from reference TRBV2 and TRBJ1-1, is EPEVTQTPSHQVTQMGQEVILRCVPISNHLYFYWYRQILGQKVEFLVSFYNNEISEKSEIFDDQFSVERPDGSNFTLKIRSTKLEDSAMYFCASSEVGAGEAFFGQGTRLTVV.